These 20 T cell receptor beta chains were sequenced from one sample in a study of blood T cell repertoires in COVID-19. The repertoire was sequenced with immunoSEQ multiplex PCR; TCRdb's copy has only in-frame clones and lacks some. The sample yields about 170,000 clones, about four fifths seen once. Sample: peripheral blood. The receptor set was obtained from a woman older than 75 with acute or convalescent COVID-19.

The CDR3 DNA sequence: TGTGCCAGCTCATACACCCCCCAGGGGGCGAGCAATCAGCCCCAGCATTTT. Translation gives CASSYTPQGASNQPQHF. The genes are TRBV18 and TRBJ1-5, with TRBD1 identical over 8 bases. The V and J ends lost 5 bases and 1 base, in that order; junction bases with no gene match: 10. Germline loops: CDR1 KGHSH, CDR2 LQKENI. This CDR3 has 17 amino acids.

The chain couples TRBV10-2 to TRBJ1-5; the match to TRBD1 covers 8 bases. The CDR3 has 14 amino acids. V trimming: 4 bases; J trimming: 5 bases; junction bases outside the gene matches: 4. Germline V gives CDR1 WSHSY, CDR2 SAAADI. In DNA, the CDR3 is TGCGCCAGCAGTGCCTCGACAGGGGATCAGCCCCAGCATTTT. Its translation is CASSASTGDQPQHF.

Concerning this clone: A junction end diverges from the germline sequence, so it may reflect a read error. CDR3 DNA: TGTGCCAGCAGCCAAGATCCCCCAGCGGGCACTGATACGCAGTATTTT. It specifies CASSQDPPAGTDTQYF. The V gene is TRBV3-1 (or the pseudogene TRBV3-2), the J gene TRBJ2-3, with D possibly being TRBD2 (6 bases). The germline V gene encodes CDR1 LGHDT and CDR2 YNNKEL (reference sequence). CDR3 size: 16 residues.

This chain connects TRBV20-1 to TRBJ1-1; D gene uncertain. This CDR3 has 11 amino acids. Germline V CDR1 and CDR2: DFQATT, SNEGSKA (reference sequence). Trimming cost V 5 bases and J 2 bases, with 6 bases left between them. CDR3 DNA sequence: TGCAGTGCTTCGCGAAACACTGAAGCTTTCTTT. Amino acids: CSASRNTEAFF.

CDR3 DNA sequence: TGTGCCAGCAGACAGGGCCTGGTTAGTGAGCAGTTCTTC. It yields the protein CASRQGLVSEQFF. This sequence joins TRBV2 and TRBJ2-1; possible D gene TRBD1, 6 bases. CDR1 is SNHLY, CDR2 FYNNEI, per germline. The CDR3 spans 13 residues. V lost 6 bases to trimming and J lost 9 bases, with 15 bases between them. Full variable domain (rest looked up from reference TRBV2 and TRBJ2-1): EPEVTQTPSHQVTQMGQEVILRCVPISNHLYFYWYRQILGQKVEFLVSFYNNEISEKSEIFDDQFSVERPDGSNFTLKIRSTKLEDSAMYFCASRQGLVSEQFFGPGTRLTVL.

This clone has more than one count but fewer than ten. This chain uses TRBV29-1 with TRBJ2-1; 8 bases fit TRBD1. Germline CDR1 is SQVTM and CDR2 is ANQGSEA. CDR3 length: 12 amino acids. The ends lost 3 bases at V and 8 bases at J; junction bases unmatched: 3. CDR3 coding DNA: TGCAGCGTTGAGGGACAGGTGGATGAGCAGTTCTTC. Protein: CSVEGQVDEQFF.

This sequence joins TRBV7-9 and TRBJ2-7; TRBD2 matches at 10 bases. The length of the CDR3 is 14 residues. Trimming took 1 base from V and 6 from J; bases not matched to a gene: 3. Germline lookup yields CDR1 SEHNR and CDR2 FQNEAQ (reference sequence). The CDR3: CASSLGGLAIEQYF. The CDR3, as DNA: TGTGCCAGCAGCTTAGGGGGACTAGCGATCGAGCAGTACTTC.

Only a few counts were recorded for this clone. The chain is built from TRBV2 and TRBJ1-4, with TRBD1 matching over 10 bases. CDR1 and CDR2 from the germline V gene are SNHLY and FYNNEI. V lost 7 bases to trimming and J lost 5 bases; unmatched junction nucleotides: 4. The CDR3 sequence is 14 residues long. This CDR3 reads CASTMDRGNEKLFF. The CDR3 bases are TGTGCCAGCACTATGGACAGGGGGAATGAAAAACTGTTTTTT.

This clone was detected once. V is TRBV19 and J is TRBJ1-5, with 9 nucleotides matching TRBD1. This CDR3 is 15 amino acids long. Germline lookup yields CDR1 LNHDA and CDR2 SQIVND (reference sequence). Losses at the gene ends were 4 bases for V and 5 bases for J; bases not matched to a gene: 6. The CDR3 nucleotides are TGTGCCAGTAGTAGGGGACAGGGACCTTATCAGCCCCAGCATTTT. Translated, it gives CASSRGQGPYQPQHF.

The count of this clone is one. At the DNA level, this CDR3 is encoded by other sequences in the same sample as well. V and J are TRBV9 and TRBJ2-1; a weak D match, TRBD1 (5 bases). CDR1 SGDLS and CDR2 YYNGEE come from the germline V gene. The CDR3 extends over 15 amino acids. Trimming removed 0 bases at V and 4 bases at J, with 11 bases between. The CDR3 coding sequence is TGTGCCAGCAGCGTAGAAGGGGTCTCATACAATGAGCAGTTCTTC. Amino acid sequence: CASSVEGVSYNEQFF.

V and J are TRBV19 and TRBJ1-4; possible D gene TRBD1, 6 bases. Germline V lookup: CDR1 LNHDA, CDR2 SQIVND (reference sequence). The CDR3 loop spans 15 amino acids. Trimming left V 4 bases short and J 7 bases short, with 16 bases between. The chain's CDR3 is CASSSSSGVIEKLFF. The DNA of the CDR3 is TGTGCCAGTAGTAGTTCATCAGGGGTTATTGAAAAACTGTTTTTT.

The rearrangement joins TRBV10-3 to TRBJ1-3; TRBD1 agrees at 8 bases. V was pared by 6 bases and J by 4 bases, with 5 bases of the junction left unmatched. This CDR3 is built from 14 residues. Germline V gives CDR1 ENHRY, CDR2 SYGVKD. CDR3 sequence reads: CAIRTDRGGNTIYF. Here the CDR3 DNA reads TGTGCCATCAGGACAGACAGGGGAGGAAACACCATATATTTT.

V is TRBV5-1 and J is TRBJ1-2, with D tentatively TRBD1 (6 bases). The length of the CDR3 is 14 residues. Per germline, CDR1 SGHRS and CDR2 YFSETQ. V lost 4 bases to trimming and J lost 7 bases, with 17 bases between them. This CDR3 is CASSPDGGAGGYTF. CDR3 nucleotide sequence: TGCGCCAGCAGCCCGGACGGGGGGGCTGGTGGCTACACCTTC.

This clone was counted only a few times. The rearrangement links TRBV11-2 to TRBJ1-6; TRBD1 might be the D (5 bases). The CDR3 is 15 residues long. Per germline, CDR1 SGHAT and CDR2 FQNNGV. V gave up 1 base and J gave up 7 bases, with 11 bases separating them. CDR3 amino acids: CASSLGVRQNSPLHF. The DNA for the CDR3 is TGTGCCAGCAGCTTAGGCGTCAGACAGAATTCACCCCTCCACTTT.

The rearrangement joins TRBV7-6 to TRBJ1-5; possibly TRBD1 for D (6 bases). The germline CDR1 and CDR2 sequences are SGHVS and FNYEAQ. V was clipped by 3 bases and J by 0 bases, with 12 bases between them. The CDR3 totals 16 residues. CDR3 nucleotides: TGTGCCAGCAGCTTGGGCGGGGGGGCTAGCAATCAGCCCCAGCATTTT. Its protein is CASSLGGGASNQPQHF.

The rearrangement links TRBV21-1 to TRBJ1-6; the tabulated D call, TRBD1, remains unverified against the DNA. TRBV21-1 is noted as a pseudogene. The CDR3 has 17 amino acids. The CDR3 reads CASSLRQVSSYNSPLHF. CDR3 nucleotides: TGTGCCAGCAGCCTCCGACAGGTCAGCTCCTATAATTCACCCCTCCACTTT.

The rearrangement uses TRBV7-2 and TRBJ1-4, with 7 positions matching TRBD1. CDR3 length: 14 amino acids. Trimming took 3 bases from V and 8 from J; bases not matched to a gene: 6. Germline V gene lookup returns CDR1 SGHTA and CDR2 FQGNSA. The CDR3 here is CASSFDRDGEKLFF. The CDR3, as DNA: TGTGCCAGCAGCTTCGACAGGGATGGGGAAAAACTGTTTTTT.

The CDR3 bases are TGTGCCAGCAGCGGGGGAGGGGCCGTCTACAATGAGCAGTTCTTC. It codes for CASSGGGAVYNEQFF. This rearrangement joins TRBV5-4 to TRBJ2-1, with TRBD2 identical over 7 bases. V dropped 4 bases and J dropped 3; count of bases not matched to a gene: 7. Germline loops: CDR1 SGHNT, CDR2 YYREEE (reference sequence). This CDR3 region has 15 residues.

The CDR3: CASSTPGGNIQYF. CDR3 in DNA: TGTGCCAGCTCAACCCCGGGAGGAAACATTCAGTACTTC. The chain joins TRBV18 to TRBJ2-4, with TRBD2 identical over 7 bases. V lost 5 bases, J lost 6 bases, and 4 bases stayed unmatched. This CDR3 has 13 residues. CDR1 and CDR2 from the germline V gene are KGHSH and LQKENI.

The rearrangement links TRBV29-1 to TRBJ2-7; a possible D gene is TRBD1 (6 bases). Deletions cut 5 bases from V and 5 bases from J, with 13 bases between. The CDR3 sequence is 12 residues long. Germline loops: CDR1 SQVTM, CDR2 ANQGSEA. The CDR3 DNA reads as TGCAGCGTTCAGGGGAGCGGTGACGAGCAGTACTTC. It codes for CSVQGSGDEQYF.